A single sample is the source of the 27 T cell receptor beta chains below, sequenced in a study of human T cells and chemical hapten exposure. TCRdb ran MiXCR on the RACE reads and lists one entry per CDR3 protein. This table holds roughly 380,000 distinct CDR3 sequences, roughly 4.6% found once. Time point defined: pre-sensitization, week 0. Treatment given: therapeutic diphenylcyclopropenone sensitization with weekly scalp DPC. Here the sequenced sample was whole blood, taken in connection with sensitization to the hapten diphenylcyclopropenone (DPC). These TCRs come from a woman aged 45-65 years with alopecia areata. Some clones in this sample may be carry-over from other donors' samples.

This clonotype was seen a few times. The genes are TRBV7-9 and TRBJ1-5; D is possibly TRBD1 (5 bases). Trimming shortened V by 7 bases and J by 6 bases, and 16 bases separated the two germline ends. The CDR3 has 14 residues. CDR1 and CDR2 from the germline V gene are SEHNR and FQNEAQ (reference sequence). The CDR3 nucleotides read TGTGCCAGCACCCAATGGGGGTCTGGTCAGCCCCAGCATTTT. As protein: CASTQWGSGQPQHF. Based on the CDR3 plus reference TRBV7-9 and TRBJ1-5, the full variable domain is DTGVSQNPRHKITKRGQNVTFRCDPISEHNRLYWYRQTLGQGPEFLTYFQNEAQLEKSRLLSDRFSAERPKGSFSTLEIQRTEQGDSAMYLCASTQWGSGQPQHFGDGTRLSIL.

In its sample, this clonotype was seen many times. This chain links TRBV20-1 with TRBJ2-3; weak D call: TRBD1 (5 bases). The CDR3 is 15 amino acids. The ends were cut back, 4 bases at V and 3 bases at J, with 17 bases in the middle. From germline, CDR1 is DFQATT and CDR2 SNEGSKA (reference sequence). The CDR3 region has the DNA TGCAGTGCTACACCCACCATGGGGCGGACAGATACGCAGTATTTT. This translates into CSATPTMGRTDTQYF.

This clonotype was observed at least ten times. This chain connects TRBV18 to TRBJ2-1, with D unclear. Germline V gene lookup returns CDR1 KGHSH and CDR2 LQKENI. The CDR3 is made up of 13 amino acids. The germline V and J ends were trimmed by 0 bases and 7 bases, with 7 bases remaining between them. CDR3 sequence (DNA): TGTGCCAGCTCACCACCGGAACGGAATGAGCAGTTCTTC. It specifies CASSPPERNEQFF.

This sequence joins TRBV6-5 and TRBJ2-3; the match to TRBD1 covers 9 bases. CDR3 length: 16 residues. CDR1 is MNHEY, CDR2 SVGAGI, per germline. J lost 2 bases, V lost 6 bases, and 9 bases had no gene match. CDR3 amino acids: CASSPKDRGYTDTQYF. CDR3 DNA: TGTGCCAGCAGCCCTAAAGACAGGGGGTACACAGATACGCAGTATTTT.

This clonotype has only a few counts. The rearrangement links TRBV2 to TRBJ2-7; TRBD2 matches at 11 bases. V was clipped by 3 bases and J by 5 bases; unmatched bases: 6. This CDR3 is 15 amino acids long. Germline V gene data show CDR1 as SNHLY and CDR2 as FYNNEI. The CDR3 sequence: CASSEISGGAHEQYF. In nucleotides, the CDR3 is TGTGCCAGCAGTGAGATTAGCGGGGGGGCCCACGAGCAGTACTTC.

This clonotype was seen ten or more times. At one of its ends the junction is not consistent with the germline gene, which may arise from a read error. This chain joins TRBV7-9 and TRBJ1-1; a possible D gene is TRBD1 (5 bases). In germline, CDR1 is SEHNR, CDR2 FQNEAQ (reference sequence). This CDR3 is 15 amino acids long. CDR3 DNA sequence: TGTGCCAGCAGGTTAGGCGATCAGGGAGACTTGGAAGCTTTCTTT. It translates to CASRLGDQGDLEAFF.

This clonotype was recorded many times. The rearrangement joins TRBV4-2 to TRBJ1-3; D perhaps matches TRBD1 (6 bases). The CDR3 is 15 amino acids. V lost 4 bases and J 4 bases, leaving 14 bases between the germline ends. Looked up from germline, CDR1 is LGHNA and CDR2 is YNFKEQ. The CDR3 here is CASSPMGTRGNTIYF. The CDR3 DNA reads TGTGCCAGCAGCCCCATGGGGACAAGAGGAAACACCATATATTTT.

The sample holds many counts of this clonotype. The chain uses TRBV9 and TRBJ2-2; 7 nucleotides align to TRBD1. The J segment lost 2 bases and the V segment lost 0 bases, leaving 4 bases of the junction unmatched. Germline V CDR1 and CDR2: SGDLS, YYNGEE. This CDR3 is 16 amino acids long. The CDR3 DNA follows: TGTGCCAGCAGCGTAGGGGGGACAGCCAACACCGGGGAGCTGTTTTTT. Translating it yields CASSVGGTANTGELFF. The complete variable domain, with remaining parts taken from reference TRBV9 and TRBJ2-2, reads DSGVTQTPKHLITATGQRVTLRCSPRSGDLSVYWYQQSLDQGLQFLIQYYNGEERAKGNILERFSAQQFPDLHSELNLSSLELGDSALYFCASSVGGTANTGELFFGEGSRLTVL.

This sequence joins TRBV7-2 and TRBJ2-7, with TRBD1 matching 9 bases. The CDR3 is 14 amino acids. Germline-derived CDR1 and CDR2 are SGHTA and FQGNSA. V lost 8 bases and J lost 5; bases outside the gene matches: 10. The CDR3 loop reads CASGKGQGPDEQYF. DNA for the CDR3: TGTGCCAGCGGGAAGGGACAGGGACCTGACGAGCAGTACTTC. Variable domain in full (rest from reference TRBV7-2 and TRBJ2-7): GAGVSQSPSNKVTEKGKDVELRCDPISGHTALYWYRQSLGQGLEFLIYFQGNSAPDKSGLPSDRFSAERTGGSVSTLTIQRTQQEDSAVYLCASGKGQGPDEQYFGPGTRLTVT.

This clonotype was detected a few times. V is TRBV27 and J is TRBJ2-7; 9 nucleotides agree with TRBD1. Trimming removed 2 bases from V and 0 bases from J; junction bases left unmatched: 5. Germline V gene data show CDR1 as MNHEY and CDR2 as SMNVEV (reference sequence). The CDR3 spans 16 residues. The CDR3 sequence: CASSLVGTGSSYEQYF. The CDR3 nucleotides read TGTGCCAGCAGTTTAGTTGGGACAGGGAGCTCCTACGAGCAGTACTTC.

This clonotype has ten or more counts. The chain joins TRBV20-1 to TRBJ2-1; TRBD1 might be the D (6 bases). V shed 5 bases and J shed 11 bases, with 19 bases lying between them. The CDR3 spans 13 residues. From germline, CDR1 is DFQATT and CDR2 SNEGSKA (reference sequence). The CDR3 nucleotides are TGCAGTGCTCCCGACCCGGACAGTAAGAAGCAGTTCTTC. Amino acid sequence: CSAPDPDSKKQFF.

In this sample, this clonotype turned up many times. This chain uses TRBV27 with TRBJ2-7; D gene uncertain. The CDR3 consists of 14 residues. CDR1 is MNHEY and CDR2 is SMNVEV in the germline V gene (reference sequence). The germline V and J ends were trimmed by 0 bases and 0 bases, with 6 bases remaining between them. The DNA of the CDR3 is TGTGCCAGCAGTTTATCCCTACACTCCTACGAGCAGTACTTC. It specifies CASSLSLHSYEQYF.

This clonotype was counted ten times or more. The V call is TRBV6-2 or TRBV6-3, the J call TRBJ2-1; TRBD2 matches at 11 bases. Germline CDR1 and CDR2: MNHEY and SVGEGT. CDR3 size: 16 residues. V lost 5 bases to trimming and J lost 2 bases; unmatched junction nucleotides: 5. CDR3 amino acids: CASSPNSGRAYNEQFF. The CDR3, as DNA: TGTGCCAGCAGTCCCAATAGCGGGAGGGCCTACAATGAGCAGTTCTTC.

V and J are TRBV3-1 and TRBJ2-3; 8 bases are shared with TRBD2. The CDR3 totals 14 residues. Germline CDR1 LGHDT, CDR2 YNNKEL (reference sequence). The J segment lost 5 bases and the V segment lost 4 bases, leaving 5 bases of the junction unmatched. The CDR3 here is CASSRRGGLDTQYF. In nucleotides, the CDR3 is TGTGCCAGCAGCCGACGGGGGGGCCTAGATACGCAGTATTTT.

There are many counts of this clonotype. The chain uses TRBV28 and TRBJ2-4; D might be TRBD1 (6 bases). The germline CDR1 and CDR2 sequences are MDHEN and SYDVKM. The CDR3 has 15 residues. The germline V and J ends were trimmed by 4 bases and 8 bases, with 18 bases remaining between them. CDR3 DNA: TGTGCCAGCAGTTCCTTAACTACGGGACATGACATTCAGTACTTC. This gives the protein CASSSLTTGHDIQYF.

This clonotype was seen more than once but under ten times. This chain connects TRBV6-6 to TRBJ2-5; 7 bases fit TRBD2. The CDR3 loop spans 14 amino acids. Trimming removed 4 bases from V and 3 bases from J; junction bases left unmatched: 5. Germline V gene data show CDR1 as MNHNY and CDR2 as SVGAGI (reference sequence). CDR3 sequence reads: CASSFRDYEETQYF. The CDR3 coding sequence is TGTGCCAGCAGTTTCCGGGACTATGAAGAGACCCAGTACTTC.

The chain employs TRBV20-1 and TRBJ2-7; 16 nucleotides align to TRBD2. The ends lost 4 bases at V and 1 base at J; junction bases unmatched: 4. Per germline, CDR1 DFQATT and CDR2 SNEGSKA (reference sequence). The CDR3 sequence is 16 residues long. CDR3 protein: CSATGLAGGGSYEQYF. The CDR3 DNA reads as TGCAGTGCTACGGGACTAGCGGGAGGGGGGTCCTACGAGCAGTACTTC.

This clonotype was observed many times. The chain couples TRBV2 to TRBJ2-1; TRBD1 matches 9 bases. Germline V gene sequence: CDR1 SNHLY, CDR2 FYNNEI. V lost 3 bases, J lost 6 bases, and 6 bases stayed unmatched. CDR3 length: 15 amino acids. The CDR3 sequence is CASSELGQGINEQFF. In DNA form, the CDR3 reads TGTGCCAGCAGTGAGCTGGGACAGGGCATCAATGAGCAGTTCTTC.

This clonotype was recorded many times. The chain is built from TRBV6-2 or TRBV6-3 and TRBJ2-1; tentatively, D is TRBD2 (5 bases). The CDR3 covers 15 residues. The ends were cut back, 2 bases at V and 3 bases at J, with 11 bases in the middle. Germline V gene lookup returns CDR1 MNHEY and CDR2 SVGEGT. The CDR3 DNA sequence: TGTGCCAGCAGTTACGGAGGTGGCTACTACAATGAGCAGTTCTTC. Its protein product is CASSYGGGYYNEQFF.

In its sample, this clonotype was seen a few times. Compared with germline, one end of the junction differs, possibly owing to a read error. This chain uses TRBV20-1 with TRBJ1-1; 10 bases map to TRBD1. The CDR3 spans 15 residues. The germline V gene encodes CDR1 DFQATT and CDR2 SNEGSKA (reference sequence). CDR3 sequence reads: CSAQPPGQGNSEAFF. CDR3 nucleotide sequence: TGCAGTGCTCAACCGCCGGGACAGGGGAACTCTGAAGCTTTCTTT.

There are many counts of this clonotype. This rearrangement joins TRBV20-1 to TRBJ2-1; 14 nucleotides agree with TRBD2. This CDR3 region has 15 residues. V lost 5 bases to trimming and J lost 8 bases; unmatched junction nucleotides: 8. Looked up from germline, CDR1 is DFQATT and CDR2 is SNEGSKA (reference sequence). CDR3 sequence (DNA): TGCAGTGCTTCCGGGACTAGCGGGAGTTCGGATGAGCAGTTCTTC. It translates to CSASGTSGSSDEQFF.

The rearrangement links TRBV19 to TRBJ2-6; D gene unclear. Trimming pared 2 bases from V and 0 bases from J, leaving 5 bases between. In germline, CDR1 is LNHDA, CDR2 SQIVND (reference sequence). There are 15 residues in the CDR3. CDR3 in amino acids: CASSISNSGANVLTF. CDR3 nucleotide sequence: TGTGCCAGTAGTATAAGCAACTCTGGGGCCAACGTCCTGACTTTC.

Only a few counts were recorded for this clonotype. The rearrangement uses TRBV29-1 and TRBJ2-7; 12 nucleotides line up with TRBD2. The CDR3 is 15 residues long. Germline V gives CDR1 SQVTM, CDR2 ANQGSEA. J lost 6 bases, V lost 6 bases, and 12 bases had no gene match. The DNA of the CDR3 is TGCAGCGTAAGAACGAGACTAGCGGGAGCGATCGAGCAGTACTTC. This encodes CSVRTRLAGAIEQYF.

This chain joins TRBV6-2 or TRBV6-3 and TRBJ1-1, with D hard to call. This CDR3 contains 13 residues. Germline-derived CDR1 and CDR2 are MNHEY and SVGEGT. Between the trimmed V and J ends, which lost 4 bases and 1 base, there was a span of 7 bases. The CDR3: CASSFTSNTEAFF. CDR3 bases: TGTGCCAGCAGTTTCACTTCGAACACTGAAGCTTTCTTT.

This clonotype was picked up a small number of times. The chain is built from TRBV3-1 and TRBJ2-5; TRBD1 is a possible D gene (6 bases). Germline CDR1 LGHDT, CDR2 YNNKEL (reference sequence). The CDR3 loop spans 15 amino acids. Trimming took off 0 bases at V and 7 bases at J, with 15 bases between the two ends. The CDR3 here is CASSQDRVSRGTQYF. CDR3 nucleotides: TGTGCCAGCAGCCAAGACAGGGTCAGCAGGGGGACCCAGTACTTC.

This chain connects TRBV20-1 to TRBJ2-7, with D possibly matching TRBD2 (6 bases). Germline CDR1 reads DFQATT; CDR2 reads SNEGSKA (reference sequence). Trimming cost V 5 bases and J 2 bases, with 19 bases left between them. The CDR3 consists of 15 residues. CDR3 amino acids: CSAPTSGTRAYEQYF. For the CDR3, the DNA is TGCAGTGCTCCGACGAGTGGGACTCGTGCCTACGAGCAGTACTTC.

This clonotype was seen repeatedly, ten times or more. This chain connects TRBV6-1 to TRBJ1-1; D is unresolved. This CDR3 is built from 11 residues. From germline, CDR1 is MNHNS and CDR2 SASEGT. The V end lost 6 bases, the J end lost 11 bases, and 13 bases lay between the germline ends. Here the CDR3 DNA reads TGTGCCAGCAGGGGCAGGTTGGGGGCTTTCTTT. Its translation is CASRGRLGAFF.